The T cell receptor (beta chain) under discussion was sequenced for a study of T cells after posttransplantation cyclophosphamide. About this clone itself: Its antigen is currently unknown.

General study results and limits: Tissue-infiltrating T cells from skin or gut overlapped little with blood T cells. After PTCy, TRB diversity resembled that of CNI/methotrexate controls.

The assay was immunoSEQ multiplex PCR, and TCRdb's table has in-frame clones only and misses some. The sample shows about 47,000 clones, 85% to 95% of them seen only once. The V gene's germline CDR1 is KGHSH and CDR2 LQKENI. The J segment lost 4 bases and the V segment lost 4 bases, leaving 11 bases of the junction unmatched. This CDR3 spans 16 amino acids. The sequencing input was PBMCs. The receptor's source is a woman aged 45-60 years in good health and a related stem cell transplant donor. The V gene is TRBV18, the J gene TRBJ1-1, with TRBD1 identical over 8 bases. The CDR3 DNA reads TGTGCCAGCTCACAGGACAGGGCGGGGGCTAGCACTGAAGCTTTCTTT. Translating gives CASSQDRAGASTEAFF.